The present T cell receptor beta chain was sequenced within a study of shared clonotypes between healthy human individuals. General observations from the study: Naive subsets generally exceeded memory subsets in estimated richness.

Assay runs were performed at deep level. This table comes from immunoSEQ multiplex PCR, and its TCRdb copy is limited to in-frame clones, with some not included. The sample includes roughly 1 million clones, 75% to 85% seen only once; the top ten take around 0.47%. V dropped 0 bases and J dropped 4 bases, with 16 bases sitting between them. Germline loops: CDR1 SGHRS, CDR2 YFSETQ. This CDR3 has 17 residues. Donors were Caucasian adults residing in Nashville, Tennessee, USA. Comments on this clone: Its antigen is still unknown.

The rearrangement links TRBV5-1 to TRBJ2-2; no definite D call. The clonotype originates from a man aged 18 to 30 in good health. Some clones in this sample may be carry-over from other donors' samples. Input material: memory CD4+ T cells from PBMCs. Documented subset: CD45RA-negative fraction. CDR3 region: CASSLAIYGLGTGELFF. DNA for the CDR3: TGCGCCAGCAGCTTGGCCATCTACGGGTTGGGCACCGGGGAGCTGTTTTTT.